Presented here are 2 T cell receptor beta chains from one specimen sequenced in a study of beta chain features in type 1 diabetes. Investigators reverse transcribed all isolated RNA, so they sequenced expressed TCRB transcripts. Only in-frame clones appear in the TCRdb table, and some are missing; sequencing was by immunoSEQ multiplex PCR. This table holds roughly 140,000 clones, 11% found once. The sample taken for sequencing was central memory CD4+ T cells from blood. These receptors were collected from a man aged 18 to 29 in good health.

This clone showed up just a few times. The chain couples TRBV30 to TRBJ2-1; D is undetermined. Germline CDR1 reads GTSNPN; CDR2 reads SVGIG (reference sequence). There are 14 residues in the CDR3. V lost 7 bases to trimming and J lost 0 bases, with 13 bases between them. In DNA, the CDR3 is TGTGCCTTGGCCTTTGGCAGCTCCTACAATGAGCAGTTCTTC. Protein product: CALAFGSSYNEQFF.

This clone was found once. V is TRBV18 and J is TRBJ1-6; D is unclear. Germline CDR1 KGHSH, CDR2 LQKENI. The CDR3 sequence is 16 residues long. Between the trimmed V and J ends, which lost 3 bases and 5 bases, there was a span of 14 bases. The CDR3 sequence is CASSPGSIFNNSPLHF. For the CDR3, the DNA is TGTGCCAGCTCACCGGGTTCAATATTTAATAATTCACCCCTCCACTTT.